The rows below give T cell receptor beta chains drawn from one sample of a study of PD-1 blockade in classical Hodgkin lymphoma. Only in-frame clones appear in the TCRdb table, and some are missing; sequencing was by immunoSEQ multiplex PCR. This table has roughly 48,000 clones, roughly 86% appearing once. The sequencing used peripheral blood mononuclear cells (PBMCs), collected before the fourth cycle of nivolumab. Source of these receptors: a human donor with classical Hodgkin lymphoma. Each CDR3 is given with its conserved first and last residue. D genes are given only for firm matches. Clone size is stated in some rows and not others, as once, few, many or a class when expanded.

J | length | D | V | size | DNA | CDR3
TRBJ1-2 | 15 | NA | TRBV11-1 | few | TGTGCCAGCAGCTTAAACAGGGACGAACTATATGGCTACACCTTC | CASSLNRDELYGYTF
TRBJ1-3 | 16 | NA | TRBV21-1 | NA | TGTGCCAGCAGCAAAGAACGGGCGAAGGGGGGAAACACCATATATTTT | CASSKERAKGGNTIYF
TRBJ2-3 | 17 | TRBD2 | TRBV28 | NA | TGTGCCAGCACTCTCGCAACTAGCGTAACTAGCACAGATACGCAGTATTTT | CASTLATSVTSTDTQYF
TRBJ1-4 | 15 | NA | TRBV6-5 | NA | TGTGCCAGCAGACCCAGGACAGTGAATAATGAAAAACTGTTTTTT | CASRPRTVNNEKLFF
TRBJ2-7 | 15 | TRBD2 | TRBV6-5 | NA | TGTGCCAGCAGTACTAGCGGGGTCGGCTCCTACGAGCAGTACTTC | CASSTSGVGSYEQYF
TRBJ1-3 | 15 | NA | TRBV7-8 | NA | TGTGCCAGCAGCTTAAGCGAAAGCTCTGGAAACACCATATATTTT | CASSLSESSGNTIYF
TRBJ1-5 | 14 | NA | TRBV19 | NA | TGTGCCAGTAGCAGTGGACAGACCAATCAGCCCCAGCATTTT | CASSSGQTNQPQHF
TRBJ1-1 | 15 | NA | TRBV7-3 | NA | TGTGCCAGCAGCTTAGATACAGGGTTGAACACTGAAGCTTTCTTT | CASSLDTGLNTEAFF
TRBJ2-5 | 16 | TRBD1 | TRBV5-6 | NA | TGTGCCAGCAGCTCCGACAGGGTTGACTTCCAAGAGACCCAGTACTTC | CASSSDRVDFQETQYF
TRBJ2-7 | 13 | TRBD2 | TRBV28 | NA | TGTGCCAGCAAAAGCGGGAGTGACTACGAGCAGTACTTC | CASKSGSDYEQYF
TRBJ2-3 | 15 | NA | TRBV18 | NA | TGTGCCAGCTCACCCGGAAGACTAGGAACAGATACGCAGTATTTT | CASSPGRLGTDTQYF
TRBJ1-3 | 14 | NA | TRBV6-1 | NA | TGTGCCAGCAGTGAAGTGCCCCAACAGAGGACCATATATTTT | CASSEVPQQRTIYF
TRBJ1-1 | 15 | NA | TRBV16 | NA | TGTGCCAGCAGCCGTCGGAACAGGATGAACACTGAAGCTTTCTTT | CASSRRNRMNTEAFF
TRBJ2-1 | 14 | NA | TRBV6-6 | NA | TGTGCCAGCAACCCCGACAGGTTTTACAATGAGCAGTTCTTC | CASNPDRFYNEQFF
TRBJ2-5 | 14 | TRBD1 | TRBV7-9 | NA | TGTGCCAGCAGCTGGACAGGGCGAGGGGAGACCCAGTACTTC | CASSWTGRGETQYF
TRBJ2-2 | 13 | NA | TRBV6-6 | NA | TGTGCCAGCAGTTACCGAGTGGCCGGGGAGCTGTTTTTT | CASSYRVAGELFF
TRBJ1-5 | 13 | TRBD1 | TRBV25-1 | NA | TGTGCCACCCAGGACAGGGACGGTCAGCCCCAGCATTTT | CATQDRDGQPQHF
TRBJ2-7 | 15 | NA | TRBV4-1 | NA | TGCGCCAGCAGCCAAGAAGGGTTAGAGTCCTACGAGCAGTACTTC | CASSQEGLESYEQYF
TRBJ1-3 | 16 | NA | TRBV12-2 | NA | TGTGCAAGTCGCTTAGCGGGACAAATCTCTGGAAACACCATATATTTT | CASRLAGQISGNTIYF
TRBJ2-2 | 14 | NA | TRBV5-1 | NA | TGCGCCAGCACTTTAGACAGGTCGGCCGGGGAGCTGTTTTTT | CASTLDRSAGELFF
TRBJ2-7 | 13 | NA | TRBV6-1 | NA | TGTGCCAGCAGTGAGGGCGGGAACTACGAGCAGTACTTC | CASSEGGNYEQYF
TRBJ2-6 | 17 | NA | TRBV9 | NA | TGTGCCAGCAGCGTGGGGGTCCACCCCTCTGGGGCCAACGTCCTGACTTTC | CASSVGVHPSGANVLTF
TRBJ2-5 | 15 | NA | TRBV7-3 | NA | TGTGCCAGCAGCCCAGGGGCGGAATTGCAAGAGACCCAGTACTTC | CASSPGAELQETQYF
TRBJ2-2 | 14 | NA | TRBV10-3 | NA | TGTGCCATCAGTGACAGCGTGGGAGCCGGGGAGCTGTTTTTT | CAISDSVGAGELFF
TRBJ2-2 | 14 | NA | TRBV28 | few | TGTGCCAGCGGCCTCTTAGAGAACACCGGGGAGCTGTTTTTT | CASGLLENTGELFF
TRBJ2-7 | 16 | TRBD2 | TRBV15 | NA | TGTGCCACCAGCAGAGATTGGACTAGCATGTCCTACGAGCAGTACTTC | CATSRDWTSMSYEQYF
TRBJ2-7 | 15 | TRBD2 | TRBV9 | NA | TGTGCCAGCAGCGTAGGTTGGCGGGAGCGGTACGAGCAGTACTTC | CASSVGWRERYEQYF
TRBJ2-3 | 17 | NA | TRBV7-8 | NA | TGTGCCAGCAGCTTAAGAGTTGGGGGGGCGAGGGCAGATACGCAGTATTTT | CASSLRVGGARADTQYF
TRBJ2-1 | 13 | NA | TRBV7-8 | NA | TGTGCCAGCAGCTTTGACCGGGACAATGAGCAGTTCTTC | CASSFDRDNEQFF
TRBJ2-7 | 14 | TRBD2 | TRBV5-8 | once | TGTGCCAGCAGGGCAGCGGGGTATTCTCTAGAGCAGTACTTC | CASRAAGYSLEQYF
TRBJ2-7 | 13 | TRBD1 | TRBV2 | NA | TGTGCCAGCAGCAAGGGACAGGGGTACGAGCAGTACTTC | CASSKGQGYEQYF
TRBJ1-2 | 12 | NA | TRBV19 | NA | TGTGCCAGTAGTATAGGGCAGGCTGGCTACACCTTC | CASSIGQAGYTF
TRBJ1-6 | 15 | NA | TRBV4-1 | NA | TGCGCCAGCAGCCAAGGGGGCCTGAATAATTCACCCCCCCACTTT | CASSQGGLNNSPPHF
TRBJ2-7 | 16 | NA | TRBV11-2 | once | TGTGCCAGCAGCCCCCTGGGTGGCTGGTTCCCCTACGAGCAGTACTTC | CASSPLGGWFPYEQYF
TRBJ2-1 | 16 | TRBD1 | TRBV19 | NA | TGTGCCAGTAGTGCCTCAGACAGGGGGCTTTGGAATGAGCAGTTCTTC | CASSASDRGLWNEQFF
TRBJ2-1 | 15 | NA | TRBV28 | NA | TGTGCCAGCAGTCCTCCCCGGGCGGGTAACAATGAGCAGTTCTTC | CASSPPRAGNNEQFF